The 19 T cell receptor beta chains given below trace back to one sample, sequenced in a study of human T cells and chemical hapten exposure. Time point noted: patch test 1, 2 weeks after DPC sensitization. Treatment of the sample: therapeutic diphenylcyclopropenone sensitization with weekly scalp DPC. TCRdb re-called the RACE reads through MiXCR, storing one row per CDR3 protein. The table shows some 200,000 distinct CDR3 sequences, with 20% to 25% occurring only once. The sequencing here drew on whole blood, taken in connection with sensitization to the hapten diphenylcyclopropenone (DPC). These receptors came from a woman in her forties or fifties with alopecia areata. Some clones in this sample may be carry-over from other donors' samples.

V and J are TRBV5-1 and TRBJ2-7; D is perhaps TRBD1 or TRBD2 (5 bases each). There are 14 residues in the CDR3. Germline V gene sequence: CDR1 SGHRS, CDR2 YFSETQ. Trimming removed 8 bases from V and 2 bases from J, with 17 bases in between. CDR3 region: CARAKGSVAYEQYF. DNA for the CDR3: TGCGCCAGAGCCAAGGGGAGCGTAGCCTACGAGCAGTACTTC.

This clonotype was recorded at least ten times. The rearrangement uses TRBV6-2 or TRBV6-3 and TRBJ2-7; 7 nucleotides match TRBD2. Germline V gene data show CDR1 as MNHEY and CDR2 as SVGEGT. The CDR3 consists of 14 residues. With 6 bases clipped from V and 1 base from J, the junction kept 6 bases outside the gene matches. CDR3 in amino acids: CASSLAAFSYEQYF. Here the CDR3 DNA reads TGTGCCAGCAGCCTAGCGGCCTTTTCCTACGAGCAGTACTTC.

This clonotype appeared a few times. The V call is TRBV29-1, the J call TRBJ2-2, with 9 bases lining up with TRBD1. The CDR3 is 14 residues long. The germline V gene encodes CDR1 SQVTM and CDR2 ANQGSEA. J gave up 5 bases and V 6 bases, and 7 bases lay outside the gene matches. The CDR3 spells CSVSTGGLTGELFF. The CDR3 nucleotides read TGCAGCGTCTCGACAGGGGGACTAACCGGGGAGCTGTTTTTT.

This clonotype was seen a few times. The chain combines TRBV3-1 with TRBJ1-2, with 10 bases fitting TRBD1. The length of the CDR3 is 11 residues. V dropped 3 bases and J dropped 13; count of bases not matched to a gene: 2. CDR1 is LGHDT and CDR2 is YNNKEL in the germline V gene (reference sequence). The CDR3 is CASSQGQGCTF. CDR3 sequence (DNA): TGTGCCAGCAGCCAGGGACAGGGGTGCACCTTC.

The V call is TRBV11-2, the J call TRBJ2-1; 15 positions match TRBD2. Losses at the gene ends were 5 bases for V and 0 bases for J; bases not matched to a gene: 2. CDR3 length: 17 residues. CDR1 and CDR2 from the germline V gene are SGHAT and FQNNGV. This CDR3 reads CASSRTSGRGSYNEQFF. The CDR3 region has the DNA TGTGCCAGCAGCAGGACTAGCGGGAGGGGCTCCTACAATGAGCAGTTCTTC.

The chain employs TRBV4-1 and TRBJ1-2, with 8 bases fitting TRBD1. J lost 6 bases, V lost 0 bases, and 24 bases had no gene match. Germline V lookup: CDR1 MGHRA, CDR2 YSYEKL. The CDR3 has 21 residues. CDR3 loop: CASSQDVTGRSGGAEKNGYTF. The CDR3, as DNA: TGCGCCAGCAGCCAAGACGTAACGGGGAGATCAGGGGGCGCTGAGAAGAATGGCTACACCTTC.

This clonotype was detected a few times. The genes are TRBV5-1 and TRBJ2-7, with D maybe TRBD1 (6 bases). Trimming cost V 2 bases and J 3 bases, with 15 bases left between them. The length of the CDR3 is 15 residues. The germline CDR1 and CDR2 sequences are SGHRS and YFSETQ. CDR3 in DNA: TGCGCCAGCAGCTTAGGCGGGCAGGGGTTCTACGAGCAGTACTTC. It encodes CASSLGGQGFYEQYF.

This sequence joins TRBV7-2 and TRBJ2-4, with D tentatively TRBD1 (5 bases). Germline V lookup: CDR1 SGHTA, CDR2 FQGNSA. Trimming stripped 5 bases from V and 9 bases from J, with 20 bases between. The CDR3 is made up of 15 amino acids. CDR3 DNA sequence: TGTGCCAGCAGCAACGACAGAAGGGCCCAAGCCATTCAGTACTTC. It is translated as CASSNDRRAQAIQYF.

To note about this clonotype: The DNA is left out, because the CDR3 cannot be placed on it with certainty; the CDR3 is given as TCRdb lists it. The chain has TRBV21-1 and TRBJ2-1; the D call TRBD1 from the table was never checked on the DNA. TRBV21-1 is tagged as a pseudogene. The length of the CDR3 is 24 amino acids, counting both ends. This CDR3 is CASSAGDRGKYRVNSAYRCNEQFF.

This clonotype was picked up a small number of times. CDR3 in amino acids: CSASYPGQSYEQYF. DNA for the CDR3: TGCAGTGCTAGTTACCCGGGACAGTCCTACGAGCAGTACTTC. The chain employs TRBV20-1 and TRBJ2-7, with 7 bases aligning to TRBD1. J was trimmed by 1 base and V by 3 bases; bases with no gene match: 6. The CDR3 has 14 residues. CDR1 DFQATT and CDR2 SNEGSKA come from the germline V gene (reference sequence).

In its sample, this clonotype was seen a few times. Here the CDR3 DNA reads TGCAGCGTTGAAGGAAGGGGGCCAAGCTCAGATACGCAGTATTTT. It specifies CSVEGRGPSSDTQYF. V is TRBV29-1 and J is TRBJ2-3, with 7 bases lining up with TRBD1. V lost 1 base to trimming and J lost 4 bases; unmatched junction nucleotides: 8. The CDR3 contains 15 residues. CDR1 SQVTM and CDR2 ANQGSEA come from the germline V gene.

The chain links TRBV6-1 to TRBJ2-3; unclear D gene. This CDR3 region has 14 residues. The V end lost 3 bases, the J end lost 3 bases, and 10 bases lay between the germline ends. Germline lookup yields CDR1 MNHNS and CDR2 SASEGT. CDR3 sequence reads: CASSDTAGTDTQYF. CDR3 nucleotides: TGTGCCAGCAGTGACACCGCCGGGACAGATACGCAGTATTTT.

The CDR3 is CASSLESYGSSYEQYF. CDR3 bases: TGCGCCAGCAGCTTGGAGTCCTATGGGAGCTCCTACGAGCAGTACTTC. The chain employs TRBV5-1 and TRBJ2-7, with D perhaps TRBD2 (5 bases). Trimming removed 0 bases at V and 0 bases at J, with 13 bases between. There are 16 residues in the CDR3. Germline V gives CDR1 SGHRS, CDR2 YFSETQ.

The chain recombines TRBV5-1 with TRBJ2-7; 9 bases align to TRBD2. The germline V gene encodes CDR1 SGHRS and CDR2 YFSETQ. The length of the CDR3 is 15 residues. Germline trimming cut 3 bases from V and 0 bases from J; bases unmatched to any gene: 4. Written as DNA, the CDR3 is TGCGCCAGCAGCTCGGAGCGGGAGGACTCCTACGAGCAGTACTTC. Its translation is CASSSEREDSYEQYF.

The table lists this clonotype with a few counts. The V gene is TRBV7-9, the J gene TRBJ1-2; D is unclear. The CDR3 length is 14 residues. Per the germline V gene, CDR1 is SEHNR and CDR2 is FQNEAQ (reference sequence). Deletions cut 3 bases from V and 4 bases from J, with 12 bases between. In nucleotides, the CDR3 is TGTGCCAGCAGCTTTAGTGCAGAAACCTATGGCTACACCTTC. This gives the protein CASSFSAETYGYTF.

This clonotype was detected a few times. This sequence joins TRBV5-1 and TRBJ1-2; D remains ambiguous. Germline-derived CDR1 and CDR2 are SGHRS and YFSETQ. The ends were cut back, 7 bases at V and 5 bases at J, with 12 bases in the middle. This CDR3 contains 12 residues. The CDR3 nucleotides are TGCGCCAGCCTCAAGACCGATTATGGCTACACCTTC. Protein: CASLKTDYGYTF.

This sequence joins TRBV20-1 and TRBJ1-3; no clear D gene. The CDR3 spans 14 residues. The V end lost 7 bases, the J end lost 1 base, and 14 bases lay between the germline ends. Germline assignment: CDR1 DFQATT and CDR2 SNEGSKA (reference sequence). DNA of the CDR3: TGCAGTGTACGAGAGGGAATTTCTGGAAACACCATATATTTT. Translation gives CSVREGISGNTIYF.

V usage is TRBV5-1 and J usage is TRBJ2-3; no clear D gene. V lost 3 bases and J lost 3, with 14 bases in between. CDR1 is SGHRS and CDR2 is YFSETQ in the germline V gene. The CDR3 is 15 amino acids. CDR3 in DNA: TGCGCCAGCAGCTCCGCCCAAGCGAGAACAGATACGCAGTATTTT. The encoded protein is CASSSAQARTDTQYF.

This chain connects TRBV12-3 or TRBV12-4 to TRBJ2-4; TRBD1 is a possible D gene (5 bases). The CDR3 consists of 11 residues. Trimming shortened V by 2 bases and J by 13 bases, and 9 bases separated the two germline ends. The CDR3 coding sequence is TGTGCCAGCAGTTTAAGTAACAGGCAGTACTTC. Protein product: CASSLSNRQYF.